Sequencing of this T cell receptor (beta chain) was carried out in a study of cytomegalovirus exposure and HLA in healthy donors (dated by TCRdb to between 2016 and 2019). Regarding the study in general: The roughly 650 repertoires of the first cohort and the 95 to 150 validation repertoires were produced on the same platform, according to a later analysis. The study aimed to test whether cataloging public T cell receptors could reveal signatures of past pathogen exposure. In addition to the first cohort of 666 subjects, a separate validation cohort of 120 different subjects was used. The study combined high-throughput TCR immunosequencing, statistical association of individual TCRs with disease status, and machine learning to predict cytomegalovirus infection status. Paper-wide results and their limitations: A later analysis found that TCRs clustered in the first cohort also tended to co-occur in the roughly 120 validation repertoires, with 94% of cluster scores above 0. Most TCR sequences were seen in very few donors, while some public TCRs were found in many individuals. In vitro tests confirmed that a few of the cytomegalovirus-associated TCR beta chains recognize cytomegalovirus antigens. All 120 or so repertoires were used to score co-occurrence in the validation cohort in a later analysis, because that analysis had no HLA typing for the cohort. A total of 150 to 200 TCR beta chains were listed by the study as associated with cytomegalovirus. The authors suggested that the approach could potentially be generalized to other disease states and immunological phenotypes. Cytomegalovirus status was reported to be diagnosed by the classifier with high specificity and sensitivity in both the original and validation cohorts.

From a lookup of the germline V gene, CDR1 and CDR2 are MDHEN and SYDVKM. The CDR3 starts with the cysteine, ends with the phenylalanine, and has 12 residues. The read is trimmed to its CDR3 DNA, 36 bases read in frame from base 1. A distance of 12 bases separates the germline ends of V and J, which lose 5 bases and 8 bases respectively. The donors belonged to the validation cohort of roughly 120 subjects, which was separate from the roughly 680-subject first cohort. As for this clone: Its antigen specificity is not known. One base away there is no much larger clone; base qualities are not given.

Libraries were prepared through the immunoSEQ multiplex PCR assay. On the study's bioinformatics: To diagnose cytomegalovirus status from the catalog of TCR beta chain sequences, a statistical classification framework was built. The table comes from immuneACCESS by way of TCRdb, which keeps in-frame sequences with V and J called. Part of the clones is missing from these tables; in studies checked, under half for an unresolved V gene and the rest for unknown reasons. V and J calls and clone size are copied from that table; D and trimming were computed from the DNA. This sample gives around 190,000 clones in total; 86% of them show up just once. The ten top clones hold about 1.5% of the sample.

This receptor chain uses TRBV28 and TRBJ1-1, with the D gene call left open. Material: PBMCs. The clonotype was recovered from a woman aged 18-35 years in good health and CMV-seronegative. The nucleotide sequence is given as TGTGCCAGCAGTGGAGGCATACAGGAAGCTTTCTTT. This codes for CASSGGIQEAFF. The variable domain in full, with residues beyond the CDR3 obtained from the reference TRBV28 and TRBJ1-1 genes, is DVKVTQSSRYLVKRTGEKVFLECVQDMDHENMFWYRQDPGLGLRLIYFSYDVKMKEKGDIPEGYSVSREKKERFSLILESASTNQTSMYLCASSGGIQEAFFGQGTRLTVV.